These 6 T cell receptor beta chains came from one sample sequenced in a study of response to subunit inactivated influenza vaccine. TCRdb ran MiXCR on the RT-PCR reads and lists one entry per CDR3 protein. Of more than 400,000 distinct CDR3 sequences in the sample, approximately 7.8% were seen once. Sequenced material: PBMCs from blood, taken roughly 24 months after vaccination. The source of these receptors is a man aged 50 to 75 who received an inactivated influenza vaccine.

This clonotype was detected many times. Here the CDR3 reads CASSLSRVGEQYF. The CDR3 nucleotides are TGTGCCAGCAGTTTATCACGAGTTGGGGAGCAGTACTTC. The J gene is TRBJ2-7, the V gene TRBV27; D is unresolved. The CDR3 loop spans 13 amino acids. CDR1 is MNHEY and CDR2 is SMNVEV in the germline V gene (reference sequence). V lost 0 bases, J lost 7 bases, and 10 bases lay in between.

This clonotype was seen a few times. V is TRBV20-1 and J is TRBJ2-5, with D maybe TRBD1 (5 bases). Germline V gene lookup returns CDR1 DFQATT and CDR2 SNEGSKA (reference sequence). V lost 4 bases and J lost 6, with 27 bases in between. The CDR3 totals 17 residues. CDR3 sequence (DNA): TGCAGTGCTACCCCCGTGGCCGAGCATGGGGCCTCGAAGACCCAGTACTTC. Its protein is CSATPVAEHGASKTQYF.

This clonotype was seen a few times. The rearrangement uses TRBV20-1 and TRBJ1-5, with D hard to call. Germline V gene sequence: CDR1 DFQATT, CDR2 SNEGSKA (reference sequence). This CDR3 contains 15 residues. Trimming took off 3 bases at V and 0 bases at J, with 12 bases between the two ends. The CDR3, as DNA: TGCAGTGCTAGGGCAGGCATAGGTAGCAATCAGCCCCAGCATTTT. Translating it yields CSARAGIGSNQPQHF.

This clonotype has just a few counts. The rearrangement joins TRBV5-5 to TRBJ2-7; D not resolved. The V gene lost 2 bases and the J gene lost 2 bases, with 14 bases spanning the gap. Per the germline V gene, CDR1 is SGHKS and CDR2 is YYEKEE (reference sequence). The CDR3 runs to 15 residues. CDR3 in DNA: TGTGCCAGCAGCTTTTCCTGGGTCAGCCCCTACGAGCAGTACTTC. It codes for CASSFSWVSPYEQYF.

This clonotype showed up many times. This chain joins TRBV5-1 and TRBJ2-3; the D is unclear. CDR1 is SGHRS and CDR2 is YFSETQ in the germline V gene. CDR3 length: 12 amino acids. The V and J ends lost 0 bases and 5 bases respectively, with 4 bases between them. The CDR3 sequence is CASSLVLDTQYF. CDR3 DNA sequence: TGCGCCAGCAGCTTGGTTCTAGATACGCAGTATTTT.

This clonotype has a handful of counts. The chain couples TRBV12-3 or TRBV12-4 to TRBJ1-2; D not certain. The CDR3 is made up of 14 amino acids. Trimming removed 2 bases from V and 4 bases from J, with 11 bases in between. As DNA, the CDR3 is TGTGCCAGCAGTTTACTTGGGCCAATCTATGGCTACACCTTC. Amino acids: CASSLLGPIYGYTF.